This T cell receptor beta chain was observed in a study of shared clonotypes between healthy human individuals. Looked up from germline, CDR1 is MNHNS and CDR2 is SASEGT. The junction had 4 bases not matched to a gene; V was cut back by 4 bases and J by 0 bases. The CDR3 loop spans 17 amino acids. Some clones are missing from TCRdb's copy, which holds only in-frame ones; the method was immunoSEQ multiplex PCR. The data contain 2,500,000 or so clones, roughly 92% of them singletons. The sample comprised naive CD4+ T cells sorted from blood. Subset defined: CD45RA+ positively selected. The sequence was obtained from a man between 18 and 29 years old in good health. V is TRBV6-1 and J is TRBJ2-6, with 9 bases matching TRBD1. The CDR3 nucleotides are TGTGCCAGCAGTGGTGGGGACAGGGCCTCTGGGGCCAACGTCCTGACTTTC. Encoded protein: CASSGGDRASGANVLTF.